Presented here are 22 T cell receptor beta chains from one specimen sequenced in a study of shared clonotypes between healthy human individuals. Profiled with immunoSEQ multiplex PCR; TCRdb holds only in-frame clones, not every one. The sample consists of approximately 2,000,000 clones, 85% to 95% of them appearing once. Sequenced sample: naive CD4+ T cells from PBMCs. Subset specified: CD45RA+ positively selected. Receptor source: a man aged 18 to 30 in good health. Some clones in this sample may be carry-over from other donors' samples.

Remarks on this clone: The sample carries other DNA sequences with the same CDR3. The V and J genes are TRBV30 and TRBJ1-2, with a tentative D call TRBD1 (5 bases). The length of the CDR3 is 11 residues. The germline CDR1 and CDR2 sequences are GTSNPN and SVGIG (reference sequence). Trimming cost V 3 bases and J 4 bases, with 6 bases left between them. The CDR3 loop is CAWRGGYGYTF. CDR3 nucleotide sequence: TGTGCCTGGAGGGGGGGCTATGGCTACACCTTC.

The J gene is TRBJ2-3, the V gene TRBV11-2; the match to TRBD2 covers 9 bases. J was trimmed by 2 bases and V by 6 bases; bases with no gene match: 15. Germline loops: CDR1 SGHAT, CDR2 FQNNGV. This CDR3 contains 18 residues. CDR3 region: CASSTASAAGGLTDTQYF. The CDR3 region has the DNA TGTGCCAGCAGTACGGCGTCCGCAGCGGGGGGCCTCACAGATACGCAGTATTTT.

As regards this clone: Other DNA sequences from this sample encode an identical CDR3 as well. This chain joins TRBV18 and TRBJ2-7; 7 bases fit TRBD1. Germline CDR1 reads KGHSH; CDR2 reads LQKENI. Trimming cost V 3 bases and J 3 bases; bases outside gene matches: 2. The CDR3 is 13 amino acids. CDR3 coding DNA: TGTGCCAGCTCACCTCGGGACAGCTACGAGCAGTACTTC. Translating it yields CASSPRDSYEQYF.

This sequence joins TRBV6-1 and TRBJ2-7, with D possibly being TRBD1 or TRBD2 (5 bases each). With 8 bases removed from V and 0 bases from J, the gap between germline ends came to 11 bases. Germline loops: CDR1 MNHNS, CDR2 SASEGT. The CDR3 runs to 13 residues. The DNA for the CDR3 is TGTGCCAGCCGGGGCCATAGCTCCTACGAGCAGTACTTC. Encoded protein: CASRGHSSYEQYF.

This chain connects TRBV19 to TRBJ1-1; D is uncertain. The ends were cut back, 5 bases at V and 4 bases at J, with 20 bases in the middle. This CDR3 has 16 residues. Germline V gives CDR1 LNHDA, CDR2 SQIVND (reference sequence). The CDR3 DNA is TGTGCCAGTAGTGGAATCTCGAATCCTGGGATCACTGAAGCTTTCTTT. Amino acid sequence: CASSGISNPGITEAFF.

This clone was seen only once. CDR3 in DNA: TGTGCCAGCAGTTTACGGAGCGGGATCTACGAGCAGTACTTC. Its translation is CASSLRSGIYEQYF. The V gene is TRBV28, the J gene TRBJ2-7, with 7 bases that match TRBD2. Per the germline V gene, CDR1 is MDHEN and CDR2 is SYDVKM. The CDR3 consists of 14 residues. Trimming cost V 2 bases and J 3 bases; bases outside gene matches: 4.

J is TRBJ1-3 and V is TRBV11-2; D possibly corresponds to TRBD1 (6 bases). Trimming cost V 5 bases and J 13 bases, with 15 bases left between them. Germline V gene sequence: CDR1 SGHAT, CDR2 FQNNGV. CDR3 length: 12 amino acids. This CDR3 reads CASSGDTRWIYF. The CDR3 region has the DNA TGTGCCAGCAGCGGGGACACTCGGTGGATATATTTT.

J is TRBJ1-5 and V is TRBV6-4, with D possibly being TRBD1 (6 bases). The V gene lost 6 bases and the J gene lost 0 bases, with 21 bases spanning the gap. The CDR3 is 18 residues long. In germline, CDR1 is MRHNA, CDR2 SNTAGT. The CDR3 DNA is TGTGCCAGCAGCCAAGACAGGAGGGGTTACTGTAGCAATCAGCCCCAGCATTTT. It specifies CASSQDRRGYCSNQPQHF.

The CDR3 sequence: CASSPMKGQETQYF. The CDR3 nucleotides are TGTGCCAGCTCACCAATGAAGGGGCAAGAGACCCAGTACTTC. The V gene is TRBV18, the J gene TRBJ2-5, with D possibly being TRBD1 (5 bases). V lost 2 bases to trimming and J lost 2 bases, with 9 bases between them. This CDR3 has 14 amino acids. Germline V gene lookup returns CDR1 KGHSH and CDR2 LQKENI.

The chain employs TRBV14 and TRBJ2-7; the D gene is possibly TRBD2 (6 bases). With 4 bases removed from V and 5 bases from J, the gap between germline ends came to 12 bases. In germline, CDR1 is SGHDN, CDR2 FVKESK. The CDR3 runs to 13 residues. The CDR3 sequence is CASSLVLAHEQYF. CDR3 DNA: TGTGCCAGCAGCCTAGTCCTAGCGCACGAGCAGTACTTC.

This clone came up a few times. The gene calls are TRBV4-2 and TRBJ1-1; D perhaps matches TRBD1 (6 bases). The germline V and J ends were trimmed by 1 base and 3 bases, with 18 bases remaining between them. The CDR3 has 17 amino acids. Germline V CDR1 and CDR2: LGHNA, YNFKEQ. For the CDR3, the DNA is TGTGCCAGCAGCCAAGCAGGGGCTCCCCAAGCGGACACTGAAGCTTTCTTT. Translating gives CASSQAGAPQADTEAFF.

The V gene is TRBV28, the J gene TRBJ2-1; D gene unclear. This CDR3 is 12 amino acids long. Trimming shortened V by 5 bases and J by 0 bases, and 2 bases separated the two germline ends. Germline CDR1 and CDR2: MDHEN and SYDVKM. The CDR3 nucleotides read TGTGCCAGCAGTGACTCCTACAATGAGCAGTTCTTC. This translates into CASSDSYNEQFF.

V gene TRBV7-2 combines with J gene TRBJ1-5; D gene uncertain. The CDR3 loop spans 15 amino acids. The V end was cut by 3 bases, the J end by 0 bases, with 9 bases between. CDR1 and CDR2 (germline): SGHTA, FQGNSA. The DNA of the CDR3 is TGTGCCAGCAGCTTCGACGGTAATAGCAATCAGCCCCAGCATTTT. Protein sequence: CASSFDGNSNQPQHF. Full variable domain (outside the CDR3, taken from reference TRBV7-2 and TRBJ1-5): GAGVSQSPSNKVTEKGKDVELRCDPISGHTALYWYRQSLGQGLEFLIYFQGNSAPDKSGLPSDRFSAERTGGSVSTLTIQRTQQEDSAVYLCASSFDGNSNQPQHFGDGTRLSIL.

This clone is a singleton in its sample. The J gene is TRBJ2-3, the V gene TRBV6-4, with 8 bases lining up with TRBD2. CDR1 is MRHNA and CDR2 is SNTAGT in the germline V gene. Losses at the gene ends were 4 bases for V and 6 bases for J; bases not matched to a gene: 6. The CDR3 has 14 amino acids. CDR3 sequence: CASSAGAGADTQYF. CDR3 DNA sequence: TGTGCCAGCAGTGCGGGAGCGGGAGCCGATACGCAGTATTTT.

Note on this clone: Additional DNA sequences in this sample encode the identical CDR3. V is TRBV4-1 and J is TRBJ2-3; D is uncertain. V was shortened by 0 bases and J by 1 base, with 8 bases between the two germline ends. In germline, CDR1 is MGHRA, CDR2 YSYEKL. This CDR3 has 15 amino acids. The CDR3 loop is CASSQDRRGTDTQYF. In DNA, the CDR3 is TGCGCCAGCAGCCAAGATCGTAGGGGCACAGATACGCAGTATTTT.

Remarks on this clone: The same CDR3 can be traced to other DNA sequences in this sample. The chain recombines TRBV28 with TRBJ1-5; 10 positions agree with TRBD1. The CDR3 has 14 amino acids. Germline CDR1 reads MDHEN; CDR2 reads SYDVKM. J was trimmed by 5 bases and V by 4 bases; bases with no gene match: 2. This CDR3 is CASSSGQGDQPQHF. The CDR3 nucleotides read TGTGCCAGCAGTTCAGGACAGGGGGATCAGCCCCAGCATTTT.

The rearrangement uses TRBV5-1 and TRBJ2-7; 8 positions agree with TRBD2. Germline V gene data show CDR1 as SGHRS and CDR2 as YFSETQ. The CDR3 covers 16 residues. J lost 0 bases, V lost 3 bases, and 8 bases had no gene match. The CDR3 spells CASSSSPSGSSYEQYF. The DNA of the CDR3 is TGCGCCAGCAGCTCATCCCCCAGCGGGAGCTCCTACGAGCAGTACTTC.

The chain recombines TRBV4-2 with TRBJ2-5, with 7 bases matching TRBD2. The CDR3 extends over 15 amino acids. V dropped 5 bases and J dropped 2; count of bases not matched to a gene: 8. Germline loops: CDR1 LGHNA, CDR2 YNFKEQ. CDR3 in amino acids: CASSDTPAGQETQYF. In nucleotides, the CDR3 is TGTGCCAGCAGCGACACCCCAGCGGGGCAAGAGACCCAGTACTTC.

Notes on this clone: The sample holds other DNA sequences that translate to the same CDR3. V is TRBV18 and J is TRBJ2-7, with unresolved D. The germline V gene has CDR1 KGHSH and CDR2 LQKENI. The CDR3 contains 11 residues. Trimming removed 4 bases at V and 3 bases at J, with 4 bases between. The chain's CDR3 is CASSQGYEQYF. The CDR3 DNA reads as TGTGCCAGCTCACAAGGCTACGAGCAGTACTTC. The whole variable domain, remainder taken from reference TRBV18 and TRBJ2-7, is NAGVMQNPRHLVRRRGQEARLRCSPMKGHSHVYWYRQLPEEGLKFMVYLQKENIIDESGMPKERFSAEFPKEGPSILRIQQVVRGDSAAYFCASSQGYEQYFGPGTRLTVT.

The CDR3 nucleotides read TGTGCCAGCAGCTTAGTCGGGACGGCTAATAGCAATCAGCCCCAGCATTTT. Translating it yields CASSLVGTANSNQPQHF. The genes are TRBV7-2 and TRBJ1-5, with D tentatively TRBD1 (5 bases). CDR3 length: 17 amino acids. Trimming shortened V by 1 base and J by 0 bases, and 13 bases separated the two germline ends. Germline values: CDR1 SGHTA, CDR2 FQGNSA.

CDR3: CASSLVIGQETQYF. The DNA for the CDR3 is TGTGCCAGCAGCCTAGTAATCGGGCAAGAGACCCAGTACTTC. The chain links TRBV14 to TRBJ2-5, with unresolved D. There are 14 residues in the CDR3. V lost 4 bases and J lost 2, with 11 bases in between. Germline V gene lookup returns CDR1 SGHDN and CDR2 FVKESK.

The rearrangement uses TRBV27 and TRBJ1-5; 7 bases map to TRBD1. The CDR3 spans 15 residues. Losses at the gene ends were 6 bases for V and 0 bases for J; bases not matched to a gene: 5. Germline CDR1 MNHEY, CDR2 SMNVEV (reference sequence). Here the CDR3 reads CASSSGTASNQPQHF. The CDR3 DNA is TGTGCCAGCAGCTCCGGGACAGCTAGCAATCAGCCCCAGCATTTT.